This TCR beta chain was sequenced during a study of shared clonotypes between healthy human individuals. Study outcomes and limitations: Clonotypes shared by all four sorted-subset donors had higher generation probabilities than non-shared clonotypes.

This clone was found once. Its antigen is still unknown. Profiled with immunoSEQ multiplex PCR; TCRdb holds only in-frame clones, not every one. The sample carries approximately 340,000 clones, under 80% recorded once. A CD45RA-negative memory subset and a CD45RA+ naive subset were separated from the CD4+ cells. Germline V lookup: CDR1 MNHEY, CDR2 SMNVEV (reference sequence). With 4 bases clipped from V and 8 bases from J, the junction kept 11 bases outside the gene matches. The CDR3 is 17 residues long. The receptor was derived from a man younger than 45 in good health. The chain uses TRBV27 and TRBJ2-2, with TRBD2 matching 12 bases. The specimen sequenced was memory CD4+ T cells sorted from blood. Specified subset: CD45RA-negative fraction. The CDR3: CASSSGLAGNVAGELFF. Here the CDR3 DNA reads TGTGCCAGCAGTTCCGGACTAGCGGGGAACGTAGCGGGGGAGCTGTTTTTT.